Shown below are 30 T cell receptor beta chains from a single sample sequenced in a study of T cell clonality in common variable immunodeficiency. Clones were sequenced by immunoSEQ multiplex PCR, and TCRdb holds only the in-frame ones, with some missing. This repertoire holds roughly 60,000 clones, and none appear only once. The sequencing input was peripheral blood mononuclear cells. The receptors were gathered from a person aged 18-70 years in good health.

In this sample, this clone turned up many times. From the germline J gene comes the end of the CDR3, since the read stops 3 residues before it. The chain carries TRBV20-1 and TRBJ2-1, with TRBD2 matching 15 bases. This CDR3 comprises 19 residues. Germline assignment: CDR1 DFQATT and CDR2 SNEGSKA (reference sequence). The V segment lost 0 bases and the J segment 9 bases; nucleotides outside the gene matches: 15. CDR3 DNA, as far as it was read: TGCAGTGCTAGAGATCACGGACTAGCGGGAGGGCGGCTACGAGTTGAG. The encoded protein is CSARDHGLAGGRLRVE. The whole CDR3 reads CSARDHGLAGGRLRVEQFF.

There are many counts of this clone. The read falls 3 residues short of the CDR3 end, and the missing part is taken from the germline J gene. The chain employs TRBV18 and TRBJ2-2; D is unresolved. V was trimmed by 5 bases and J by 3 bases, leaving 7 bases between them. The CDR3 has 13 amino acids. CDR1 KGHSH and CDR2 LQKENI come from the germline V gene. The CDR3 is CASSKADTGELFF. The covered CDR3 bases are TGTGCCAGCTCAAAGGCAGACACCGGGGAG. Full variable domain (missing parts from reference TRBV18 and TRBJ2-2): NAGVMQNPRHLVRRRGQEARLRCSPMKGHSHVYWYRQLPEEGLKFMVYLQKENIIDESGMPKERFSAEFPKEGPSILRIQQVVRGDSAAYFCASSKADTGELFFGEGSRLTVL.

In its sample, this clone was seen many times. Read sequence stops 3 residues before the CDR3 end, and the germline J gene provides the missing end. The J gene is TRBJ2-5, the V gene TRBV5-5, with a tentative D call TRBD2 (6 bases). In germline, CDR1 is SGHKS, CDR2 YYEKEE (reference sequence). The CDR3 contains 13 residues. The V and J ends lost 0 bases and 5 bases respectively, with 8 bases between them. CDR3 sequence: CASSLAGRETQYF. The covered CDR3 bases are TGTGCCAGCAGCTTGGCAGGGAGGGAGACC.

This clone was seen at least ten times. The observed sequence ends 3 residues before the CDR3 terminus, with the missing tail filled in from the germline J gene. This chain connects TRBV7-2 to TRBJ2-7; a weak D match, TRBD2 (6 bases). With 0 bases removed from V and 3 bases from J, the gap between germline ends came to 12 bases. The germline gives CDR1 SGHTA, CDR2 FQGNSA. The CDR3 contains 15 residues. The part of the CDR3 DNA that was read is TGTGCCAGCAGCTTAGCGCTGGGTAGCGGCTACGAG. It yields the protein CASSLALGSGYE. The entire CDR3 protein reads CASSLALGSGYEQYF.

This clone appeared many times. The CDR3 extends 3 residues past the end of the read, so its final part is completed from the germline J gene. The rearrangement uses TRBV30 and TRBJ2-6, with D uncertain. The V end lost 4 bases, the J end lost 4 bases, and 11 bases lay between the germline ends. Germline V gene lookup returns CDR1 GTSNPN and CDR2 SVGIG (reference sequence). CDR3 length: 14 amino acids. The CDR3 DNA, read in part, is TGTGCCTGGACCCGTATGTCCGGGGCCAACGTC. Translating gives CAWTRMSGANV. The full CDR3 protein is CAWTRMSGANVLTF. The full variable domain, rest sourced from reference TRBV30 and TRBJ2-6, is SQTIHQWPATLVQPVGSPLSLECTVEGTSNPNLYWYRQAAGRGLQLLFYSVGIGQISSEVPQNLSASRPQDRQFILSSKKLLLSDSGFYLCAWTRMSGANVLTFGAGSRLTVL.

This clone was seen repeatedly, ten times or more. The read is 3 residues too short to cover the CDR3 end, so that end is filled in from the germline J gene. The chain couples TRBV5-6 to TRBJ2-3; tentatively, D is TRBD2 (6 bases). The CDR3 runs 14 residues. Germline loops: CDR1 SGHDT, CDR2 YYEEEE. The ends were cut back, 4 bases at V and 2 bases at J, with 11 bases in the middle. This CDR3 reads CASSGGTYTDTQYF. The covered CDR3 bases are TGTGCCAGCAGCGGGGGGACCTACACAGATACG.

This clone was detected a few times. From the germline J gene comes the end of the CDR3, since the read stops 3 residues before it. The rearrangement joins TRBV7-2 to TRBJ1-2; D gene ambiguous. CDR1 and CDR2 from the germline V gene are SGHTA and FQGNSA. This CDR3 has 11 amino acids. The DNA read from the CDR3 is TGTGCCAGCAGCGTGTCCTACGAC. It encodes CASSVSYD. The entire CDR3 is CASSVSYDYTF.

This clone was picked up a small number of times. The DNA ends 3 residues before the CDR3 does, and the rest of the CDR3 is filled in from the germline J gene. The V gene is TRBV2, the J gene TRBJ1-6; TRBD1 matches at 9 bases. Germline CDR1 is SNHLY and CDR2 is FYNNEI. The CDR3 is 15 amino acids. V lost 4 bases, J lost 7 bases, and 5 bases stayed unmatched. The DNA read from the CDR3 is TGTGCCAGCAGTGGCCTTGGGACAGGGAATTCACCC. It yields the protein CASSGLGTGNSP. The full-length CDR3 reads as CASSGLGTGNSPLHF.

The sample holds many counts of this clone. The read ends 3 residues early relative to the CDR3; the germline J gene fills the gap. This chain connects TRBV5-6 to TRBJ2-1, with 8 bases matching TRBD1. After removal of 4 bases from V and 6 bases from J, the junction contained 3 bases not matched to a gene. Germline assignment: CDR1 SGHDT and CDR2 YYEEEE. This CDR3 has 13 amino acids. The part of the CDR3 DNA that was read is TGTGCCAGCAGCAGGACAGGGCGCAATGAG. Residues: CASSRTGRNE. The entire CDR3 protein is CASSRTGRNEQFF.

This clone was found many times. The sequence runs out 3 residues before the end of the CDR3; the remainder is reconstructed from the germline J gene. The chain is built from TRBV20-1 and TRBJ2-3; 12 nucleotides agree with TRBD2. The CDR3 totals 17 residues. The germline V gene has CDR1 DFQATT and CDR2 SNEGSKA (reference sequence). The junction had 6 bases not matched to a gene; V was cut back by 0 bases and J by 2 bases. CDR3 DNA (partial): TGCAGTGCTAGAGATCCGGGACTAGCGGGCCACACAGATACG. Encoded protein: CSARDPGLAGHTDT. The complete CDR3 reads CSARDPGLAGHTDTQYF.

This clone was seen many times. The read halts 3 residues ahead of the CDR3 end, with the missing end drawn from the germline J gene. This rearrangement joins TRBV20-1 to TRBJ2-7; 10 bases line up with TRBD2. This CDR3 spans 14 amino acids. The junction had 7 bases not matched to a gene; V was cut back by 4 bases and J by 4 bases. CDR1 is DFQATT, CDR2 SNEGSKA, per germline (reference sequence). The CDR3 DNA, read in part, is TGCAGTGCTACCGGGGTAGCGGGAGGTTACGAG. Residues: CSATGVAGGYE. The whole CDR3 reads CSATGVAGGYEQYF.

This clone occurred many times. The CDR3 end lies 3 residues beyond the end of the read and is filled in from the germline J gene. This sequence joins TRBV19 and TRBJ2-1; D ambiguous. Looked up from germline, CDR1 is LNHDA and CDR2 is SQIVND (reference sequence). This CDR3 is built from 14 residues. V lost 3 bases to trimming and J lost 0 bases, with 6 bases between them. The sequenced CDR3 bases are TGTGCCAGTAGTATTGCTAGCTCCTACAATGAG. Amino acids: CASSIASSYNE. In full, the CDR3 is CASSIASSYNEQFF.

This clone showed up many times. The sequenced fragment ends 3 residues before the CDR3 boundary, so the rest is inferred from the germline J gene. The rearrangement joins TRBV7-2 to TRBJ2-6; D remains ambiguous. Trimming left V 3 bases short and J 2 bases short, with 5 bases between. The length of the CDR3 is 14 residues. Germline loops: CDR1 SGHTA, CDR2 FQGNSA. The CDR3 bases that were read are TGTGCCAGCAGCTTTACAGCTGGGGCCAACGTC. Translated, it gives CASSFTAGANV. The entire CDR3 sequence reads CASSFTAGANVLTF.

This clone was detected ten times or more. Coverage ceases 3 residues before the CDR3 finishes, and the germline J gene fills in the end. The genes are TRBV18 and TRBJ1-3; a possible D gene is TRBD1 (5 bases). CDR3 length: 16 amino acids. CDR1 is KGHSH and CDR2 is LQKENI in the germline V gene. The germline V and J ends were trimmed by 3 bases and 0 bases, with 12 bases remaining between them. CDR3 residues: CASSPDSNPSGNTIYF. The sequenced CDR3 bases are TGTGCCAGCTCACCCGACAGCAACCCCTCTGGAAACACC.

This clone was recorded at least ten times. Partial CDR3 DNA: TGTGCCAGTAGTTTCCGAGTAGGGCCAGATACG. It specifies CASSFRVGPDT. The complete CDR3 sequence is CASSFRVGPDTQYF. The chain has TRBV19 and TRBJ2-3; no clear D gene. The read terminates 3 residues ahead of where the CDR3 ends, so the germline J gene completes it. The germline V and J ends were trimmed by 5 bases and 4 bases, with 13 bases remaining between them. The CDR3 is 14 residues long. The germline V gene encodes CDR1 LNHDA and CDR2 SQIVND (reference sequence).

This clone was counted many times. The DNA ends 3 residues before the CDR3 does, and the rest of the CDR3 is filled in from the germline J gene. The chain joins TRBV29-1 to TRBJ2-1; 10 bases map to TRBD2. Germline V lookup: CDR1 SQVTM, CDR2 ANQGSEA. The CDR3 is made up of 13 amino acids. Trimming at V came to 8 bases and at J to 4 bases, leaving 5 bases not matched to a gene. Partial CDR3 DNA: TGCAGCCAGCGGGGGGGGAGGTACAATGAG. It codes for CSQRGGRYNE. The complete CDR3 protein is CSQRGGRYNEQFF.

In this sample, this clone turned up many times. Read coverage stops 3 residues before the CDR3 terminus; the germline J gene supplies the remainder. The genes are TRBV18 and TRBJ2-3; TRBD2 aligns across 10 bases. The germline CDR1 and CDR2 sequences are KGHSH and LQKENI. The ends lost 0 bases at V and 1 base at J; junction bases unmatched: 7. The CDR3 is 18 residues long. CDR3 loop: CASSPPSSSGSGTDTQYF. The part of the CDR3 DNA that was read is TGTGCCAGCTCACCACCCAGTTCTAGCGGGAGCGGCACAGATACG.

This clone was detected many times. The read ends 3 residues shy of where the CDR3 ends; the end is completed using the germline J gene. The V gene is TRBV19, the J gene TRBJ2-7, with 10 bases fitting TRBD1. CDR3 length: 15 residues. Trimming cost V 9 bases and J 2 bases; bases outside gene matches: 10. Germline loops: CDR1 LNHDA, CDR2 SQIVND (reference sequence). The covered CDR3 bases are TGTGCCAGCGGAACACCGGGACAGGGGACCTACGAG. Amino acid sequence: CASGTPGQGTYE. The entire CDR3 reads CASGTPGQGTYEQYF.

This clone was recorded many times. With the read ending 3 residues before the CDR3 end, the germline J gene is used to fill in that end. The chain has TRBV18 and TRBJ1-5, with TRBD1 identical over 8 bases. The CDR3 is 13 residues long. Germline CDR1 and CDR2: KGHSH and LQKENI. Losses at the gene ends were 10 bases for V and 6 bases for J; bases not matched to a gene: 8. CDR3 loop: CATSTGEGQPQHF. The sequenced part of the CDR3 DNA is TGTGCCACCTCGACAGGGGAAGGTCAGCCC. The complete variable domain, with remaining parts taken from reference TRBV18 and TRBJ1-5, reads NAGVMQNPRHLVRRRGQEARLRCSPMKGHSHVYWYRQLPEEGLKFMVYLQKENIIDESGMPKERFSAEFPKEGPSILRIQQVVRGDSAAYFCATSTGEGQPQHFGDGTRLSIL.

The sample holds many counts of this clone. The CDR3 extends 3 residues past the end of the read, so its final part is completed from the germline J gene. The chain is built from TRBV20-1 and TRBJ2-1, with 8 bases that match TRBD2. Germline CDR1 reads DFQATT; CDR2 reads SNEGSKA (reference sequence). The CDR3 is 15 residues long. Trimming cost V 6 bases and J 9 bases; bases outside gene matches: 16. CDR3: CSARTSGRFGGEQFF. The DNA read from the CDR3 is TGCAGTGCCCGAACCAGCGGGAGATTTGGGGGTGAG.

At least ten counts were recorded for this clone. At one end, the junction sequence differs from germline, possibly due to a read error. This CDR3 reads CASSQEGAGGGKLFF. The CDR3 DNA, read in part, is TGCGCCAGCAGCCAAGAAGGGGCAGGGGGTGGGAAA. The chain is built from TRBV4-2 and TRBJ1-4, with 7 positions matching TRBD1. The read comes to an end 3 residues before the CDR3 does, leaving the germline J gene to fill in the end. The germline gives CDR1 LGHNA, CDR2 YNFKEQ. The CDR3 spans 15 residues.

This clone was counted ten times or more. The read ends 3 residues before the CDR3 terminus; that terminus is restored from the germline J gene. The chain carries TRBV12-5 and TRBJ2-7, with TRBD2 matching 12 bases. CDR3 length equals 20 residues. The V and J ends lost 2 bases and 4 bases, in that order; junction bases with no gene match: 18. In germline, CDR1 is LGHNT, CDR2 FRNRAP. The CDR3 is CASGLWQGTSGRTTTYEQYF. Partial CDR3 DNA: TGTGCTAGTGGTTTGTGGCAGGGTACTAGCGGGAGGACTACAACTTACGAG.

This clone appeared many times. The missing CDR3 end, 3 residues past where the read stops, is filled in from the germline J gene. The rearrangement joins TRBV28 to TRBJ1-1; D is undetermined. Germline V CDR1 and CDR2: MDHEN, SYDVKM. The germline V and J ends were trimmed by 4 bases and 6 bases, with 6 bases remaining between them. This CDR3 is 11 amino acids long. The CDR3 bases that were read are TGTGCCAGCAGTTCAACATCTGAA. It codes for CASSSTSE. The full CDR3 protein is CASSSTSEAFF.

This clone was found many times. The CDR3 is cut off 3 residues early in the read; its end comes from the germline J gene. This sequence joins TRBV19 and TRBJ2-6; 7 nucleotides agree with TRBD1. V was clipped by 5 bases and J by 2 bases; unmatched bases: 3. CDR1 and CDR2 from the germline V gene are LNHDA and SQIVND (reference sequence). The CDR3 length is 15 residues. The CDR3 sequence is CASSVQGPGANVLTF. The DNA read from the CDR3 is TGTGCCAGTAGTGTACAGGGGCCTGGGGCCAACGTC.

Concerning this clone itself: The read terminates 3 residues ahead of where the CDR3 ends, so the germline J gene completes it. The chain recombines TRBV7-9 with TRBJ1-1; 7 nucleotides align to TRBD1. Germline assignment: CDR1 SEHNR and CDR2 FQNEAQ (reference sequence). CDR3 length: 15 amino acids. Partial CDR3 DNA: TGTGCCAGCAGCGGGACCGGGACAGTCTACAATGAG. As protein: CASSGTGTVYNE. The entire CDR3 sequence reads CASSGTGTVYNEAFF.

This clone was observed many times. The CDR3 loop is CSVTRDTQYF. CDR3 bases read: TGCAGCGTGACTAGGGATACG. V is TRBV29-1 and J is TRBJ2-3, with D possibly matching TRBD2 (6 bases). The read ends 3 residues shy of where the CDR3 ends; the end is completed using the germline J gene. This CDR3 has 10 amino acids. V lost 6 bases and J 6 bases, leaving 7 bases between the germline ends. The germline V gene encodes CDR1 SQVTM and CDR2 ANQGSEA.

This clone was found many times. The CDR3 loop reads CASSSIQGARYEQYF. Partial CDR3 DNA: TGTGCCAGCAGTTCAATTCAGGGGGCGCGGTACGAG. This sequence joins TRBV6-2 or TRBV6-3 and TRBJ2-7; 8 nucleotides match TRBD1. The read gets to within 3 residues of the CDR3 end, and the germline J gene fills in the rest. CDR3 length equals 15 residues. CDR1 is MNHEY, CDR2 SVGEGT, per germline. The ends lost 4 bases at V and 4 bases at J; junction bases unmatched: 9.

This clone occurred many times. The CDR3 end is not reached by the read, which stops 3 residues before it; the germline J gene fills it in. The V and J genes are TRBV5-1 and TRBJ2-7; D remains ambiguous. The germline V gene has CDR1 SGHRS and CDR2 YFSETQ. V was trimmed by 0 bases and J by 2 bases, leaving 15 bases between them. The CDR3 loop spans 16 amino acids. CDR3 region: CASSLGATNLPYEQYF. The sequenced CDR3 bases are TGCGCCAGCAGCTTGGGGGCGACCAACCTTCCCTACGAG.

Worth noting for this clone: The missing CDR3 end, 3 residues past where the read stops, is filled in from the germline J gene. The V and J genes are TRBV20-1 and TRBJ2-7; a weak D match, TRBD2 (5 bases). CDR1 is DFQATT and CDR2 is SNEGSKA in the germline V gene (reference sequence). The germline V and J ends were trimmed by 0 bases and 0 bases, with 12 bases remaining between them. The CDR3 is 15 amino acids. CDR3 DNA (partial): TGCAGTGCTAGAGATCAGGCTAGCCTCTCCTACGAG. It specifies CSARDQASLSYE. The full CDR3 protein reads CSARDQASLSYEQYF.

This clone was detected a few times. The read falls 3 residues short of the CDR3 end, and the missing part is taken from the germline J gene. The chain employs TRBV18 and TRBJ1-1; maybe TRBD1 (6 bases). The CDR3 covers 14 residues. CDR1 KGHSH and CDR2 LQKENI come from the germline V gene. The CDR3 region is CASSEDRLRGEAFF. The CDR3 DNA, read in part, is TGTGCCAGCTCAGAGGACCGACTTAGGGGGGAA.